The clone carrying this T cell receptor beta chain was seen a few times. This CDR3 spans 11 amino acids. V was shortened by 3 bases and J by 8 bases, with 7 bases between the two germline ends. Germline V lookup: CDR1 LNHDA, CDR2 SQIVND (reference sequence). This entry comes from a study of blood T cell repertoires in COVID-19. Profiling relied on immunoSEQ multiplex PCR, and the TCRdb table lists in-frame clones only, not all of them. The sample comprises about 200,000 clones, more than 70% of which are singletons, and 5.6% rests with the top ten. V gene TRBV19 combines with J gene TRBJ1-1; tentatively, D is TRBD1 (5 bases). The clonotype was recovered from a man in his forties with acute COVID-19. Material: PBMCs or T cells enriched from blood (not recorded which). The CDR3 spells CASSIWTEAFF. The CDR3 DNA sequence: TGTGCCAGTAGTATTTGGACAGAAGCTTTCTTT.